The 28 T cell receptor beta chains listed next were all sequenced from one sample in a study of CXCR3-negative and CXCR3-positive naive CD8 T cells. In preparing the TRB cDNA libraries, 5' RACE with UMI labels was used. TCRdb reprocessed the 5' RACE reads and reports one entry per CDR3 protein, with no DNA. This sample's clone table lists about 38,000 distinct CDR3 sequences. The material sequenced was memory CD8+ T cells from blood. The receptors were sampled from a human donor in good health. Some clones in this sample may be carry-over from other donors' samples.

The gene calls are TRBV27 and TRBJ2-2; TCRdb picks TRBD2, but there is no DNA to check that call. Germline CDR1 and CDR2: MNHEY and SMNVEV (reference sequence). The CDR3 totals 16 residues. The CDR3 here is CASSSLAGVSTGELFF.

The chain has TRBV28 and TRBJ2-7; TCRdb selects TRBD1, and the lack of DNA leaves this call unchecked. This CDR3 contains 15 residues. CDR1 and CDR2 from the germline V gene are MDHEN and SYDVKM. The CDR3: CASSPRDGGIYEQYF.

V is TRBV27 and J is TRBJ1-1; TCRdb's D call of TRBD1 is untestable without DNA. Germline lookup yields CDR1 MNHEY and CDR2 SMNVEV (reference sequence). This CDR3 has 14 residues. The CDR3: CASTRLQGNTEAFF.

This chain connects TRBV7-9 to TRBJ2-7; TCRdb designates TRBD1, a call that cannot be tested without DNA. There are 15 residues in the CDR3. Germline V gene lookup returns CDR1 SEHNR and CDR2 FQNEAQ (reference sequence). The CDR3 is CASSFLQGAWYEQYF. The full variable domain, rest sourced from reference TRBV7-9 and TRBJ2-7, is DTGVSQNPRHKITKRGQNVTFRCDPISEHNRLYWYRQTLGQGPEFLTYFQNEAQLEKSRLLSDRFSAERPKGSFSTLEIQRTEQGDSAMYLCASSFLQGAWYEQYFGPGTRLTVT.

The chain combines TRBV29-1 with TRBJ2-2. CDR1 SQVTM and CDR2 ANQGSEA come from the germline V gene. CDR3 size: 12 residues. The CDR3 here is CSVERPTGELFF.

The gene calls are TRBV7-9 and TRBJ1-4; with no DNA, the TCRdb D assignment of TRBD1 cannot be verified. The CDR3 consists of 17 residues. Germline assignment: CDR1 SEHNR and CDR2 FQNEAQ (reference sequence). CDR3 region: CASSWENNRAANEKLFF.

The chain links TRBV25-1 to TRBJ2-7. The CDR3 covers 13 residues. Germline V CDR1 and CDR2: MGHDK, SYGVNS. The CDR3 loop is CASSQGMDYEQYF.

This rearrangement joins TRBV6-2 or TRBV6-3 to TRBJ2-4. CDR3 length: 13 residues. The germline CDR1 and CDR2 sequences are MNHEY and SVGEGT. CDR3: CASSSSVQDIQYF.

CDR3 region: CASSFLFGDNEQFF. The chain combines TRBV28 with TRBJ2-1. The CDR3 loop spans 14 amino acids. CDR1 is MDHEN, CDR2 SYDVKM, per germline.

The CDR3 is CASSLYGTSGTTHNEQFF. V usage is TRBV12-3 or TRBV12-4 and J usage is TRBJ2-1; TCRdb returns TRBD2, unconfirmable since there is no DNA. The CDR3 totals 18 residues.

The CDR3 protein is CASSYSDSYEQYF. The V and J genes are TRBV6-4 and TRBJ2-7; TCRdb returns TRBD1, unconfirmable since there is no DNA. CDR3 length: 13 residues. Germline CDR1 and CDR2: MRHNA and SNTAGT.

The genes are TRBV20-1 and TRBJ2-1. This CDR3 comprises 13 residues. Germline loops: CDR1 DFQATT, CDR2 SNEGSKA (reference sequence). CDR3 amino acids: CSARDRNDNEQFF.

The chain joins TRBV29-1 to TRBJ2-4. Per the germline V gene, CDR1 is SQVTM and CDR2 is ANQGSEA. There are 15 residues in the CDR3. CDR3: CSVEASGGSKNIQYF.

V usage is TRBV12-3 or TRBV12-4 and J usage is TRBJ2-7. This CDR3 region has 12 residues. CDR3 sequence: CASKQIPYEQYF.

The genes are TRBV12-3 or TRBV12-4 and TRBJ1-5. The CDR3 is made up of 14 amino acids. CDR3 residues: CASSLTIRNQPQHF.

V and J are TRBV28 and TRBJ2-2. The germline gives CDR1 MDHEN, CDR2 SYDVKM. CDR3 length equals 15 residues. CDR3 sequence: CASSLIRVNTGELFF.

The CDR3 loop is CASNPDQGGSSYEQYF. The gene calls are TRBV21-1 and TRBJ2-7; TCRdb's D call of TRBD1 is untestable without DNA. TRBV21-1 is a documented pseudogene. The CDR3 covers 16 residues.

This clonotype is labeled medium-sized based on frequency. The rearrangement links TRBV28 to TRBJ2-7; TCRdb calls TRBD1, which cannot be checked without DNA. The CDR3 extends over 14 amino acids. The germline V gene has CDR1 MDHEN and CDR2 SYDVKM. The CDR3 reads CASSFPRGTYEQYF.

The gene calls are TRBV27 and TRBJ2-7. This CDR3 comprises 14 residues. Germline loops: CDR1 MNHEY, CDR2 SMNVEV (reference sequence). The CDR3 sequence is CASSLRQTFYEQYF.

The chain joins TRBV6-4 to TRBJ2-1; TCRdb calls TRBD1, which cannot be checked without DNA. The CDR3 spans 14 residues. Looked up from germline, CDR1 is MRHNA and CDR2 is SNTAGT. The chain's CDR3 is CASSETTGGNEQFF.

V and J are TRBV23-1 and TRBJ2-7. TRBV23-1 qualifies as an ORF whose function is uncertain. CDR3 length: 13 residues. The CDR3 sequence is CASSQDGSVGQYF.

V gene TRBV12-3 or TRBV12-4 combines with J gene TRBJ2-7; TCRdb's D call, TRBD1, is unchecked because there is no DNA. This CDR3 has 13 amino acids. The CDR3 reads CASSLGVGYEQYF.

The chain is built from TRBV5-1 and TRBJ2-5; TCRdb outputs TRBD1, but without DNA this stays unchecked. The germline V gene has CDR1 SGHRS and CDR2 YFSETQ. The CDR3 length is 14 residues. CDR3 amino acids: CASSAGRYQETQYF.

In terms of frequency, this clonotype is medium-sized. The chain combines TRBV7-3 with TRBJ2-1; TCRdb's D call, TRBD2, is unchecked because there is no DNA. The CDR3 length is 16 residues. Germline V gene sequence: CDR1 SGHTA, CDR2 FQGTGA. The CDR3 sequence is CASSLEASGGYNEQFF.

Measured by frequency, this clonotype is medium-sized (0.01 to 0.1%). The chain combines TRBV29-1 with TRBJ2-2; TCRdb gives TRBD2 as the D gene, but with no DNA this cannot be confirmed. The germline V gene encodes CDR1 SQVTM and CDR2 ANQGSEA. The CDR3 is 14 amino acids. CDR3 amino acids: CSVGGTEKVGELFF.

The rearrangement uses TRBV5-1 and TRBJ1-1. The CDR3 length is 15 residues. CDR1 and CDR2 from the germline V gene are SGHRS and YFSETQ. This CDR3 is CASSPVGRSGTEAFF.

CDR3 residues: CASSEFTEVYEQYF. This chain joins TRBV25-1 and TRBJ2-7. The CDR3 totals 14 residues. The germline V gene encodes CDR1 MGHDK and CDR2 SYGVNS.

V gene TRBV7-7 combines with J gene TRBJ2-5. The CDR3 contains 13 residues. Germline V gene data show CDR1 as SSHAT and CDR2 as FNYEAQ (reference sequence). The CDR3 loop reads CASSLAGWETQYF.